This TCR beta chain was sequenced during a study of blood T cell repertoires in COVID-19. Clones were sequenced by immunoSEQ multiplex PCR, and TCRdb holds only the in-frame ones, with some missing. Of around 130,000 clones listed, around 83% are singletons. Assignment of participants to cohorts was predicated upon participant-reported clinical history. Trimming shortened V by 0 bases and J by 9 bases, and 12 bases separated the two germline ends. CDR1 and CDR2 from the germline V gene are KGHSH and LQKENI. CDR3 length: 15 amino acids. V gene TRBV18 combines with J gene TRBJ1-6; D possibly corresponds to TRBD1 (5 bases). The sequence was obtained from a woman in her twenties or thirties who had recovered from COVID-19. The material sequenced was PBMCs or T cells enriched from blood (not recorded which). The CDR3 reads CASSPPTGVFSPLHF. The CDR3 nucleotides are TGTGCCAGCTCACCACCTACGGGGGTTTTTTCACCCCTCCACTTT. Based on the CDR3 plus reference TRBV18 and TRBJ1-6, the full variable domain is NAGVMQNPRHLVRRRGQEARLRCSPMKGHSHVYWYRQLPEEGLKFMVYLQKENIIDESGMPKERFSAEFPKEGPSILRIQQVVRGDSAAYFCASSPPTGVFSPLHFGNGTRLTVT.